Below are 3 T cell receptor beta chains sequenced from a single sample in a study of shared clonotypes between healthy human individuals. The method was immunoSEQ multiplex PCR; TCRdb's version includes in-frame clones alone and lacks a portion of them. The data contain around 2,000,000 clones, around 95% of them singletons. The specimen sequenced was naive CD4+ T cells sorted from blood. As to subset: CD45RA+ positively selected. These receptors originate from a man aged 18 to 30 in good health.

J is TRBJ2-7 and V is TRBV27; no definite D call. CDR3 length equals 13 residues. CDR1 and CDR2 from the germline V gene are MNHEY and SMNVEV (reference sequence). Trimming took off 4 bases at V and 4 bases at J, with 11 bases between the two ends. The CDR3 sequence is CASSSTSEYEQYF. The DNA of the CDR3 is TGTGCCAGCAGTTCAACTTCAGAGTACGAGCAGTACTTC.

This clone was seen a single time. CDR3 bases: TGTGCCACCAGCAGAAACAGGGGGTTCGGCGAAAAACTGTTTTTT. Its protein is CATSRNRGFGEKLFF. The chain is built from TRBV15 and TRBJ1-4, with 8 bases identical to TRBD1. From germline, CDR1 is LNHNV and CDR2 YYDKDF (reference sequence). The CDR3 is made up of 15 amino acids. The junction had 7 bases not matched to a gene; V was cut back by 2 bases and J by 8 bases.

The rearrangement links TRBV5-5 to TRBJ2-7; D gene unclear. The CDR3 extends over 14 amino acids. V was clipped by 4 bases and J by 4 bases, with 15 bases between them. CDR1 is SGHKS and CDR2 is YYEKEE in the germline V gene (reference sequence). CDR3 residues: CASSLNPDPYEQYF. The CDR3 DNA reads TGTGCCAGCAGCCTTAACCCCGATCCATACGAGCAGTACTTC.